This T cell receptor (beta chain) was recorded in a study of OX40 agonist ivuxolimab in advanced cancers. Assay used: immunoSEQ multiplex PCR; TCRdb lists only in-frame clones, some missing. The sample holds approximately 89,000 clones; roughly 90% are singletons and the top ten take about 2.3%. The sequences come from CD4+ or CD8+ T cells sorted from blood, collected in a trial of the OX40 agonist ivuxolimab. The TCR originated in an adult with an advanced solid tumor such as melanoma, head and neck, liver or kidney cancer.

CDR3 in DNA: TGTGCCAGCAGTGAAATGGGATATCAGCCCCAGCATTTT. Protein: CASSEMGYQPQHF. J is TRBJ1-5 and V is TRBV6-1; D gene unclear. There are 13 residues in the CDR3. V was trimmed by 2 bases and J by 5 bases, leaving 7 bases between them. Germline CDR1 MNHNS, CDR2 SASEGT.